This TCR beta chain was captured by sequencing in a study of T cells in localized non-small cell lung cancer. Findings of the study overall: Among blood samples, higher T cell density accompanied longer overall survival. The study detected a median around 61 of the top 100 tumor clones in adjacent lung. Heterogeneity remains possible, as sequencing covered one tumor region only. Clonality of T cells reached its maximum in uninvolved adjacent lung, surpassing tumor.

The trim removed 4 bases at V and 5 bases at J, leaving 4 bases unmatched. The CDR3 is made up of 13 amino acids. From germline, CDR1 is LGHNA and CDR2 YNFKEQ. This clone was seen a single time. What it recognizes is unknown. The data were produced by immunoSEQ multiplex PCR, yet TCRdb's version contains in-frame clones alone and is incomplete. The profile shows 35,000 to 50,000 clones, around 79% of them singletons. The chain employs TRBV4-2 and TRBJ1-1, with 7 bases lining up with TRBD1. Sequences were derived from PBMCs, sampled before any cancer treatment. The sequence was collected from a woman aged 35 to 69 with stage II squamous cell lung carcinoma. As DNA, the CDR3 is TGTGCCAGCAGCCCCCAGGGACAGACTGAAGCTTTCTTT. Its translation is CASSPQGQTEAFF.